This T cell receptor beta chain was recovered during a study of beta chain features in type 1 diabetes. As every portion of the isolated RNA was reverse transcribed, the sequencing read expressed TCRB transcripts. The repertoire was sequenced with immunoSEQ multiplex PCR; TCRdb's copy has only in-frame clones and lacks some. Among some 300,000 clones listed, under 8.5% were seen once. Comment on this clone: Its antigen remains unidentified.

Each donor gave one heparinised blood draw averaging approximately 120 mL. Study-level findings and limits: It was not settled here whether HLA type affects TCRB rearrangement. Reads derived from cDNA could over-represent cells showing high TCR expression. Healthy donors had naive, central memory and Treg TCRB repertoires that appeared less similar than those seen among patients.

Germline V gene sequence: CDR1 SGHNT, CDR2 YYREEE (reference sequence). V gave up 2 bases and J gave up 3 bases, with 8 bases separating them. The CDR3 loop spans 13 amino acids. The chain carries TRBV5-4 and TRBJ1-2; D is ambiguous. This clonotype was sampled from a woman younger than 35 in good health. The specimen was central memory CD4+ T cells from blood. The CDR3: CASSFRVDYGYTF. In DNA, the CDR3 is TGTGCCAGCAGCTTCAGAGTGGACTATGGCTACACCTTC.